The following is a T cell receptor (beta chain) sequence with its context. The sample is drawn from a study of blood T cell repertoires in COVID-19. Study-wide context: Acute and convalescent COVID-19 samples came from the United States, Italy and Spain. Sample material is recorded as cDNA or gDNA derived from T cells, B-cell-depleted T cells, or PBMCs.

Germline CDR1 and CDR2: SGHDN and FVKESK. The CDR3 extends over 14 amino acids. The V gene lost 4 bases and the J gene lost 8 bases, with 17 bases spanning the gap. The Seattle patients, enrolled during active infection, were followed longitudinally. As originally analysed: By means of reference gene primer amplification, nucleated cell counts were estimated. Some clones are missing from TCRdb's copy, which holds only in-frame ones; the method was immunoSEQ multiplex PCR. V and J calls and clone size are those listed in that table; D and trimming were worked out from the DNA. The sample records about half a million clones, approximately 89% being singletons.

Sequencing was performed on peripheral blood. The receptor was derived from a man between 18 and 35 years old with COVID-19, enrolled during active disease. The chain joins TRBV14 to TRBJ1-2; D may be TRBD1 (6 bases). The CDR3, as DNA: TGTGCCAGCAGCCCCAGTCGGGGGGCGCTGGGCTACACCTTC. Translating it yields CASSPSRGALGYTF.